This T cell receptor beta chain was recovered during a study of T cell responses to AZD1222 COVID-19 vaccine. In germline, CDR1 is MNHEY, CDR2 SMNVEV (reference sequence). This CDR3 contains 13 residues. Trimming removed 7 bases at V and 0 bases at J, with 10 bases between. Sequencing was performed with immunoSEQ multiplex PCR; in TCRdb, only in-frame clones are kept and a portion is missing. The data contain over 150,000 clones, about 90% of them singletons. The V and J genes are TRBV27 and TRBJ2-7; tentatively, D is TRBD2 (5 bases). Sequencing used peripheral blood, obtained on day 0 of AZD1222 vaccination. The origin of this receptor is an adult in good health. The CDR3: CASKARDSYEQYF. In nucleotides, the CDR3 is TGTGCCAGCAAGGCCCGGGACTCCTACGAGCAGTACTTC.